The T cell receptor (beta chain) under discussion was sequenced for a study of blood T cell repertoires in COVID-19. The ends lost 3 bases at V and 7 bases at J; junction bases unmatched: 5. CDR1 LNHNV and CDR2 YYDKDF come from the germline V gene (reference sequence). The CDR3 has 14 residues. Recovered status applied to Cohort 3 donors who had two consecutive negative PCRs. It also applied to those with clearance or with symptom resolution. Profiling relied on immunoSEQ multiplex PCR, and the TCRdb table lists in-frame clones only, not all of them. Here the sample spans 110,000 to 150,000 clones, about 85% being singletons.

The chain has TRBV15 and TRBJ1-2; 10 bases are shared with TRBD1. The sample comprised PBMCs or T cells enriched from blood (not recorded which). The sequence came from a woman between 35 and 50 years old who had recovered from COVID-19. DNA for the CDR3: TGTGCCACCAGCAGGCCGGGACAGGGGAGTGGCTACACCTTC. Its translation: CATSRPGQGSGYTF.